Sequencing of this T cell receptor (beta chain) was carried out in a study of blood T cells in healthy people across ages. Study at large: With template switching, about one barcoded beta molecule was captured per two T cells. Study results and caveats: A strong correlation was found between TCR beta diversity and the percentage of naive T cells. Changes seen in expanded clonotypes were possibly confounded by donor CMV status left unknown.

Comments on this clonotype: The antigen is unknown.

Using a J-beta primer mix together with a sample-barcoded 5' primer, a second PCR was run for 7 to 11 cycles. TCRdb re-called the 5' RACE reads through MiXCR, storing one row per CDR3 protein. The sample has about 1.8 million distinct CDR3 sequences; about 50% are singletons. Germline CDR1 reads SGHVS; CDR2 reads FNYEAQ. Between the trimmed V and J ends, which lost 5 bases and 9 bases, there was a span of 14 bases. This CDR3 comprises 13 residues. This clonotype was obtained from a woman in her 40s in good health. The V gene is TRBV7-6, the J gene TRBJ2-1; D gene ambiguous. Sequencing was done on a sample of blood. This chain's CDR3 is CASSPQYLSEQFF. The CDR3 DNA follows: TGTGCCAGCAGCCCCCAATATCTGAGTGAGCAGTTCTTC.